This T cell receptor (beta chain) comes out of a study of blood T cell repertoires in COVID-19. Background on the study: Sites across the United States, Italy and Spain contributed samples from acute and convalescent COVID-19. T cells, B-cell-depleted T cells, or PBMCs provided the cDNA or gDNA that served as material.

Source study methods: Counts of nucleated cells, estimated from reference gene primer amplification, were obtained. Method: immunoSEQ multiplex PCR; TCRdb's copy keeps in-frame clones and lacks some. The DNA gave D and trimming, while V, J and clone size come from that table. The table shows about 260,000 clones, with about 87% occurring only once. The germline gives CDR1 SGHTA, CDR2 FQGNSA. This CDR3 is built from 14 residues. Trimming cost V 9 bases and J 5 bases, with 19 bases left between them. The V gene is TRBV7-2, the J gene TRBJ1-2; D perhaps matches TRBD1 (5 bases). Material: peripheral blood. This receptor was taken from a woman aged 40 to 50 with acute or convalescent COVID-19. In DNA form, the CDR3 reads TGTGCCAGTTTTACAGTCCACGGGGGATATGGCTACACCTTC. Its translation: CASFTVHGGYGYTF.